This T cell receptor (beta chain) was identified during a study of shared clonotypes between healthy human individuals. As concerns this clone: What it binds is not known.

The CDR3 runs 15 residues. Germline CDR1 SGHTA, CDR2 FQGNSA. V dropped 1 base and J dropped 5 bases, with 14 bases sitting between them. Method: immunoSEQ multiplex PCR; TCRdb's copy keeps in-frame clones and lacks some. The repertoire holds about 2 million clones, with about 95% as singletons. Notes on the study in general: Among non-shared clonotypes, generation probabilities were lower than among those shared by all four donors. A limitation of the genetic and exposure-history diversity represented arose from few donors.

Naive CD8 cells comprised CD45RO-negative, CCR7-positively selected cells, excluding terminally differentiated effector memory CD45RA+ cells. This sequence originates from a man aged 18 to 29 in good health. The sample was naive CD8+ T cells sorted from blood. The chain couples TRBV7-2 to TRBJ2-5, with D perhaps matching TRBD2 (6 bases). CDR3 nucleotide sequence: TGTGCCAGCAGCTTAGGGGACCTCCGGGGGGAGACCCAGTACTTC. It translates to CASSLGDLRGETQYF.